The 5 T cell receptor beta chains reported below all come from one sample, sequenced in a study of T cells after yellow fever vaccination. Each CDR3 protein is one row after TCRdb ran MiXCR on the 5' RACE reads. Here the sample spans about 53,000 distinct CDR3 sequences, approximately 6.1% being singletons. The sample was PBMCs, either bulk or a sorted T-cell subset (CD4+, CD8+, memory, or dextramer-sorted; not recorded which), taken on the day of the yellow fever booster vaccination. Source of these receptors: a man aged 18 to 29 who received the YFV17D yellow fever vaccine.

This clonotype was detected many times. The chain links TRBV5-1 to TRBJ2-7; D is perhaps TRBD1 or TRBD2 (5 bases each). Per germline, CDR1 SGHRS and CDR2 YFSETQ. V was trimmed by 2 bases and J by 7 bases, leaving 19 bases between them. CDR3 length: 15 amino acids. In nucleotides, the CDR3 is TGCGCCAGCAGCTTATCGGCAGGGAGCCCCTTGGAGCAGTACTTC. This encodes CASSLSAGSPLEQYF.

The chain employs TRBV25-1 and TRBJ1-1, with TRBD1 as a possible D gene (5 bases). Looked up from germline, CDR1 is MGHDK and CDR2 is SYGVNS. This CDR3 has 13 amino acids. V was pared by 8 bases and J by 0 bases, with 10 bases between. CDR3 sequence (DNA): TGTGCCAGCTCAGGGACCTTGAACACTGAAGCTTTCTTT. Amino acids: CASSGTLNTEAFF. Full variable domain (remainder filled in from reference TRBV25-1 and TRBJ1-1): EADIYQTPRYLVIGTGKKITLECSQTMGHDKMYWYQQDPGMELHLIHYSYGVNSTEKGDLSSESTVSRIRTEHFPLTLESARPSHTSQYLCASSGTLNTEAFFGQGTRLTVV.

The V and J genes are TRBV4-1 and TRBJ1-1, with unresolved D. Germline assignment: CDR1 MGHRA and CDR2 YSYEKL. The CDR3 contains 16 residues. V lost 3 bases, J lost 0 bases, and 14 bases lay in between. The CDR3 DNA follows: TGCGCCAGCAGCCATTGGCGGCACGGCATGAACACTGAAGCTTTCTTT. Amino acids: CASSHWRHGMNTEAFF.

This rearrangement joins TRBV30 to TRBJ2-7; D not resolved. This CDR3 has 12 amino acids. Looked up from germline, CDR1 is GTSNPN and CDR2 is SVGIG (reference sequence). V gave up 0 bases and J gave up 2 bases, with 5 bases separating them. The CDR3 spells CAWSVRPYEQYF. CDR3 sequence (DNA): TGTGCCTGGAGTGTACGGCCCTACGAGCAGTACTTC.

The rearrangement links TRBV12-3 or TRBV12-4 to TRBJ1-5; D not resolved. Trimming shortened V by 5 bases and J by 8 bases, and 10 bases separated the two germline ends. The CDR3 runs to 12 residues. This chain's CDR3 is CASSPPGKPQHF. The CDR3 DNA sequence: TGTGCCAGCAGTCCACCCGGGAAGCCCCAGCATTTT.